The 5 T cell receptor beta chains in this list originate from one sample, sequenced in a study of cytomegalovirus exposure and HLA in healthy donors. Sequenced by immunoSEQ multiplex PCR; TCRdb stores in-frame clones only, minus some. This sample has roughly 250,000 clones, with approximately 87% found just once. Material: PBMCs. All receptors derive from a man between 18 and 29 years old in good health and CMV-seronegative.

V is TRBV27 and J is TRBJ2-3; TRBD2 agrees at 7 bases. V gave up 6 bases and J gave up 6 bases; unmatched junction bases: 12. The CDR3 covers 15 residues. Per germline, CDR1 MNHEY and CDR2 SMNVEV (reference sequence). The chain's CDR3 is CASRMAGVGRDTQYF. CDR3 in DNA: TGTGCCAGCAGAATGGCGGGAGTAGGGCGGGATACGCAGTATTTT.

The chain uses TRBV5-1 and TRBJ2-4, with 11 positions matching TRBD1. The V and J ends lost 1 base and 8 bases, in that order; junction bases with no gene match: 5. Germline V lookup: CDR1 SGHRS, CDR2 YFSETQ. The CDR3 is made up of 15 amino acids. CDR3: CASSLIGQGADIQYF. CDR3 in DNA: TGCGCCAGCAGCTTGATCGGACAGGGGGCCGACATTCAGTACTTC.

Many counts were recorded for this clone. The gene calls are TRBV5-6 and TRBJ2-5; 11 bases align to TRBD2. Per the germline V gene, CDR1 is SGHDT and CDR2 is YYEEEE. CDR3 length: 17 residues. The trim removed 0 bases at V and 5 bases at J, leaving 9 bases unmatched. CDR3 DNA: TGTGCCAGCAGCTTGGGGTCGCCTAGCGGGAGGCGGGAGACCCAGTACTTC. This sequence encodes CASSLGSPSGRRETQYF.

The CDR3 region has the DNA TGTGCCAGCCCCTGCCGGGAGGCCCCCTACGAGCAGTACTTC. Translated, it gives CASPCREAPYEQYF. The gene calls are TRBV6-7 and TRBJ2-7; 7 bases are a match to TRBD2. TRBV6-7 is given ORF status, its function remaining uncertain. V lost 8 bases, J lost 2 bases, and 9 bases stayed unmatched. The length of the CDR3 is 14 residues.

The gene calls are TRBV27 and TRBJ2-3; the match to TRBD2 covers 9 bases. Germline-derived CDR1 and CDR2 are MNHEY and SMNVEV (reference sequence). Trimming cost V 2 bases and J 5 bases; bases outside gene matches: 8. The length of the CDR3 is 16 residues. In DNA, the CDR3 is TGTGCCAGCAGTTTAAGGGCGGGGGGGCGAGGAGATACGCAGTATTTT. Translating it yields CASSLRAGGRGDTQYF.